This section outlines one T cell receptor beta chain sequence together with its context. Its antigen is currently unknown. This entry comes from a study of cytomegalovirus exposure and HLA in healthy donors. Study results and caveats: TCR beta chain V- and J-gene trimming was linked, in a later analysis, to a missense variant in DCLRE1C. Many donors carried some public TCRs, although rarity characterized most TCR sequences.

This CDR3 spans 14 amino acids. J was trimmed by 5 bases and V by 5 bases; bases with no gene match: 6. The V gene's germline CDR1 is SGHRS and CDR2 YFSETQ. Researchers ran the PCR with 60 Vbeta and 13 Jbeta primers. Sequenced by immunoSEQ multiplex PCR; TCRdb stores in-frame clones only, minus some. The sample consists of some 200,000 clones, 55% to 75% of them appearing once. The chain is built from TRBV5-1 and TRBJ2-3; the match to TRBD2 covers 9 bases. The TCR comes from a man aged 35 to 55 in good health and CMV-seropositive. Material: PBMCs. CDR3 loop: CASSSLAGRDTQYF. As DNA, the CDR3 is TGCGCCAGCAGTTCTCTAGCGGGAAGAGATACGCAGTATTTT.